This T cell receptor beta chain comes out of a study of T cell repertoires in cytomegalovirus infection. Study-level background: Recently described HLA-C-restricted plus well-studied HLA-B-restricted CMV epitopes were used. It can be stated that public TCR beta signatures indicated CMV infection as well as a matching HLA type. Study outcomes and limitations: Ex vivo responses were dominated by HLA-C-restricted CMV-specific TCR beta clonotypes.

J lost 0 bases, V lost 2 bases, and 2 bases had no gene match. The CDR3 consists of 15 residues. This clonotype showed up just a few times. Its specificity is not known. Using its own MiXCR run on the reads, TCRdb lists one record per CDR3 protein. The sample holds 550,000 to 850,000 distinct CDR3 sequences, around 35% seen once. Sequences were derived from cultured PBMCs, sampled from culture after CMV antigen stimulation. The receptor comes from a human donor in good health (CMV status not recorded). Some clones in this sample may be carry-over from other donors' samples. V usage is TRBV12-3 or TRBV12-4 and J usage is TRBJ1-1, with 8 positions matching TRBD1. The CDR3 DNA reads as TGTGCCAGCAGTTTAATGACAGGGGTGAACACTGAAGCTTTCTTT. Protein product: CASSLMTGVNTEAFF.